A selection of T cell receptor beta chains follows, all from one sample in a study of response to subunit inactivated influenza vaccine. Each CDR3 protein gets one entry after TCRdb re-called the RT-PCR reads with MiXCR. This sample yields fewer than 250,000 distinct CDR3 sequences, of which 14% are seen a single time; under 30% belongs to the top ten. The sequenced sample was CD8+ T cells sorted from PBMCs, obtained approximately 5 days after vaccination. These TCRs come from a man aged 50 to 59 who received an inactivated influenza vaccine. The CDR3 runs from the conserved cysteine through the conserved F or W. The D gene is left open where the match is weak. Only some rows state a clone size, as once, few, many or a class for expanded clones.

V gene,J gene,D gene,clone size,CDR3 protein,CDR3 DNA
TRBV15,TRBJ2-3,.,.,CATSRLGQGGDTQYF,TGTGCCACCAGCAGGTTGGGGCAGGGGGGGGATACGCAGTATTTT
TRBV6-2/TRBV6-3,TRBJ2-2,TRBD2,many,CASSYSRGAGELFF,TGTGCCAGCAGTTACTCTCGGGGGGCCGGGGAGCTGTTTTTT
TRBV2,TRBJ2-7,.,few,CASSDRQYYEQYF,TGTGCCAGCAGTGACCGACAGTACTACGAGCAGTACTTC
TRBV27,TRBJ1-6,.,many,CASSLSVGISSYNSPLHF,TGTGCCAGCAGTTTATCTGTCGGAATAAGCTCCTATAATTCACCCCTCCACTTT
TRBV28,TRBJ2-3,TRBD2,.,CASSIGTSGGLDTQYF,TGTGCCAGCAGTATCGGGACTAGCGGGGGGTTAGATACGCAGTATTTT
TRBV15,TRBJ2-4,.,many,CATSRQETDIQYF,TGTGCCACCAGCCGACAGGAGACGGACATTCAGTACTTC
TRBV6-1,TRBJ2-1,TRBD2,.,CASQPARGLAGGEQFF,TGTGCCAGCCAACCCGCCCGCGGACTAGCGGGGGGTGAGCAGTTCTTC
TRBV5-5,TRBJ2-1,.,.,CASSKIGAASNEQFF,TGTGCCAGCAGTAAAATAGGGGCGGCCTCCAATGAGCAGTTCTTC
TRBV7-7,TRBJ2-5,TRBD1,.,CASSRTTGTEETQYF,TGTGCCAGCAGCCGGACCACCGGGACAGAAGAGACCCAGTACTTC
TRBV9,TRBJ2-2,TRBD1,.,CASSTNSKTGGGSGELFF,TGTGCCAGCAGCACCAACTCTAAGACAGGGGGCGGATCCGGGGAGCTGTTTTTT
TRBV29-1,TRBJ1-2,.,.,CSVEDAGYGYTF,TGCAGCGTTGAGGACGCTGGGTATGGCTACACCTTC
TRBV7-9,TRBJ2-7,.,few,CASSLDTPYEQYF,TGTGCCAGCAGCTTAGACACCCCCTACGAGCAGTACTTC
TRBV12-3/TRBV12-4,TRBJ1-1,TRBD1,.,CASRRTGSNTEAFF,TGTGCCAGCAGGCGGACAGGGTCGAACACTGAAGCTTTCTTT
TRBV28,TRBJ2-7,TRBD2,few,CASSLYGTSGPYEQYF,TGTGCCAGCAGTTTATACGGGACTAGCGGACCCTACGAGCAGTACTTC
TRBV12-3/TRBV12-4,TRBJ2-3,.,few,CASSLLIQDTQYF,TGTGCCAGCAGTTTATTAATCCAGGATACGCAGTATTTT
TRBV4-3,TRBJ1-2,TRBD1,.,CASSQDPGTGYGYTF,TGCGCCAGCAGCCAAGATCCGGGGACAGGGTATGGCTACACCTTC
TRBV4-3,TRBJ2-7,.,few,CASSLVQGPSYEQYF,TGCGCCAGCAGCCTAGTTCAGGGCCCTTCCTACGAGCAGTACTTC
TRBV24-1,TRBJ2-3,.,.,CATSWEDTQYF,TGTGCCACCAGCTGGGAGGATACGCAGTATTTT
TRBV6-5,TRBJ2-3,.,.,CASSYGPSDTQYF,TGTGCCAGCAGTTATGGACCTTCAGATACGCAGTATTTT
TRBV3-1,TRBJ2-3,TRBD1,.,CASSQDSDRVFGTDTQYF,TGTGCCAGCAGCCAAGATAGCGACAGGGTTTTCGGCACAGATACGCAGTATTTT
TRBV4-1,TRBJ1-3,.,many,CASSQGDSGNTIYF,TGCGCCAGCAGCCAAGGGGACTCTGGAAACACCATATATTTT
TRBV6-5,TRBJ2-5,TRBD2,.,CASSYIGGGLIQETQYF,TGTGCCAGCAGTTACATCGGCGGGGGACTTATACAAGAGACCCAGTACTTC
TRBV6-1,TRBJ2-1,.,many,CASSPLQGNEQFF,TGTGCCAGCAGTCCCCTACAGGGAAATGAGCAGTTCTTC
TRBV20-1,TRBJ2-5,TRBD2,few,CSARVLVGLAGAEETQYF,TGCAGTGCTAGAGTCTTGGTAGGGCTAGCGGGGGCGGAAGAGACCCAGTACTTC
TRBV27,TRBJ1-1,.,.,CASSPIGTQDAFF,TGTGCCAGCAGTCCTATCGGGACACAGGATGCTTTCTTT
TRBV29-1,TRBJ2-7,.,.,CSVEGWGSSYEQYF,TGCAGCGTAGAGGGGTGGGGAAGCTCCTACGAGCAGTACTTC
TRBV28,TRBJ2-7,.,few,CASSLFGDEQYF,TGTGCCAGCAGTTTATTTGGGGACGAGCAGTACTTC
TRBV9,TRBJ2-1,TRBD2,.,CASSPRVSSGNEQFF,TGTGCCAGCAGCCCCAGAGTCTCTAGCGGCAATGAGCAGTTCTTC
TRBV4-3,TRBJ2-1,TRBD2,few,CASSQAASGRAVEQFF,TGCGCCAGCAGCCAAGCGGCTAGCGGGAGGGCAGTTGAGCAGTTCTTC
TRBV7-8,TRBJ2-7,TRBD2,.,CASSAGLDFPYEQYF,TGTGCCAGCAGCGCGGGACTAGACTTTCCCTACGAGCAGTACTTC
TRBV7-2,TRBJ1-4,.,.,CASSLIAATNEKLFF,TGTGCCAGCAGCTTAATAGCGGCAACTAATGAAAAACTGTTTTTT